These 20 T cell receptor beta chains were sequenced from one sample in a study of cytotoxic CD8 clonotypes in ibrutinib-treated CLL. TCRdb's table, derived via immunoSEQ multiplex PCR, lists solely in-frame clones and lacks some. The data contain 250,000 to 350,000 clones, 76% of them singletons. The specimen comprised PBMCs, sampled at disease progression, from a patient treated with ibrutinib. The receptor set was obtained from a human donor with chronic lymphocytic leukemia.

This clone has a handful of counts. DNA of the CDR3: TGCGCCAGCAGTAACAGGGGAATGAACACTGAAGCTTTCTTT. This encodes CASSNRGMNTEAFF. V and J are TRBV4-1 and TRBJ1-1; 7 bases match TRBD1. The trim removed 6 bases at V and 0 bases at J, leaving 4 bases unmatched. Germline V lookup: CDR1 MGHRA, CDR2 YSYEKL. The CDR3 runs 14 residues.

The chain links TRBV2 to TRBJ1-5, with TRBD1 matching 9 bases. With V trimmed by 5 bases and J by 1 base, 6 bases remained unmatched. Germline V gene sequence: CDR1 SNHLY, CDR2 FYNNEI. This CDR3 has 16 amino acids. DNA of the CDR3: TGTGCCAGCAGTAGAATTGGACAGGGGAGCAATCAGCCCCAGCATTTT. Its translation is CASSRIGQGSNQPQHF.

CDR3 amino acids: CASSLDSEGPQYF. Here the CDR3 DNA reads TGTGCCAGCAGCTTGGACTCCGAAGGGCCCCAGTACTTC. This rearrangement joins TRBV9 to TRBJ2-5; tentative D call: TRBD2 (5 bases). CDR3 length: 13 residues. Trimming took 4 bases from V and 9 from J, leaving 16 bases between them. In germline, CDR1 is SGDLS, CDR2 YYNGEE. Combining the CDR3 with reference TRBV9 and TRBJ2-5 gives the whole variable domain DSGVTQTPKHLITATGQRVTLRCSPRSGDLSVYWYQQSLDQGLQFLIQYYNGEERAKGNILERFSAQQFPDLHSELNLSSLELGDSALYFCASSLDSEGPQYFGPGTRLLVL.

The rearrangement uses TRBV5-1 and TRBJ1-4, with D tentatively TRBD1 (5 bases). The CDR3 is 15 residues long. The germline gives CDR1 SGHRS, CDR2 YFSETQ. Trimming took 2 bases from V and 4 from J, leaving 12 bases between them. The CDR3 loop is CASSFAGLGNEKLFF. The CDR3 bases are TGCGCCAGCAGCTTCGCGGGACTAGGTAATGAAAAACTGTTTTTT.

The gene calls are TRBV29-1 and TRBJ1-2; 8 nucleotides line up with TRBD1. The germline V gene encodes CDR1 SQVTM and CDR2 ANQGSEA. The CDR3 covers 16 residues. With V trimmed by 1 base and J by 5 bases, 12 bases remained unmatched. CDR3 nucleotide sequence: TGCAGCGTTGAAGGACCCCTAGACAGGGGCGAGTATGGCTACACCTTC. It specifies CSVEGPLDRGEYGYTF. Full variable domain (missing parts from reference TRBV29-1 and TRBJ1-2): SAVISQKPSRDICQRGTSLTIQCQVDSQVTMMFWYRQQPGQSLTLIATANQGSEATYESGFVIDKFPISRPNLTFSTLTVSNMSPEDSSIYLCSVEGPLDRGEYGYTFGSGTRLTVV.

J is TRBJ2-1 and V is TRBV7-6; D gene unclear. CDR1 SGHVS and CDR2 FNYEAQ come from the germline V gene. There are 15 residues in the CDR3. Between the trimmed V and J ends, which lost 5 bases and 6 bases, there was a span of 17 bases. CDR3 DNA sequence: TGTGCCAGCAGCCCACTCGCCTCCCTTCCCAATGAGCAGTTCTTC. Protein: CASSPLASLPNEQFF.

This clone has more than one count but fewer than ten. The rearrangement links TRBV6-5 to TRBJ1-5, with a possible D match to TRBD1 (6 bases). There are 14 residues in the CDR3. In germline, CDR1 is MNHEY, CDR2 SVGAGI. Trimming stripped 2 bases from V and 6 bases from J, with 11 bases between. CDR3 protein: CASSYAGRGQPQHF. As DNA, the CDR3 is TGTGCCAGCAGTTACGCAGGCAGGGGTCAGCCCCAGCATTTT.

The genes are TRBV6-6 and TRBJ1-5; D may be TRBD1 (6 bases). V shed 5 bases and J shed 4 bases, with 18 bases lying between them. Germline assignment: CDR1 MNHNY and CDR2 SVGAGI (reference sequence). The length of the CDR3 is 16 residues. The CDR3 is CASSPRVGGLNQPQHF. CDR3 coding DNA: TGTGCCAGCAGTCCGCGCGTGGGGGGGCTGAATCAGCCCCAGCATTTT.

The chain has TRBV19 and TRBJ2-7, with D hard to call. Germline CDR1 reads LNHDA; CDR2 reads SQIVND (reference sequence). This CDR3 comprises 11 residues. Trimming shortened V by 4 bases and J by 2 bases, and 3 bases separated the two germline ends. In nucleotides, the CDR3 is TGTGCCAGTAGTACCCCCTACGAGCAGTACTTC. Amino acid sequence: CASSTPYEQYF.

V gene TRBV28 combines with J gene TRBJ2-3; D is ambiguous. CDR3 length equals 12 residues. CDR1 and CDR2 (germline): MDHEN, SYDVKM. V lost 1 base, J lost 5 bases, and 4 bases lay in between. The CDR3 here is CASSLSGDTQYF. The CDR3, as DNA: TGTGCCAGCAGTTTATCAGGAGATACGCAGTATTTT.

The V call is TRBV7-2, the J call TRBJ1-2, with 7 bases fitting TRBD1. Unmatched junction bases numbered 13, after V lost 5 bases and J lost 13 bases. The germline CDR1 and CDR2 sequences are SGHTA and FQGNSA. The CDR3 has 13 amino acids. The CDR3 protein is CASSADRVGPRTF. As DNA, the CDR3 is TGTGCCAGCAGCGCCGACAGGGTGGGACCGCGCACCTTC.

The table lists this clone with a few counts. V usage is TRBV29-1 and J usage is TRBJ2-5; D is perhaps TRBD1 or TRBD2 (5 bases each). With 6 bases removed from V and 1 base from J, the gap between germline ends came to 15 bases. Germline V lookup: CDR1 SQVTM, CDR2 ANQGSEA. The CDR3 runs 14 residues. The CDR3 sequence: CSVVGVGGQETQYF. CDR3 bases: TGCAGCGTGGTAGGAGTTGGGGGCCAAGAGACCCAGTACTTC.

The genes are TRBV5-1 and TRBJ2-7; TRBD1 might be the D (6 bases). The germline V gene encodes CDR1 SGHRS and CDR2 YFSETQ. There are 17 residues in the CDR3. Trimming pared 4 bases from V and 0 bases from J, leaving 20 bases between. Written as DNA, the CDR3 is TGCGCCAGCAGCACCGCCCCGCAGGGGTTGGGCTCCTACGAGCAGTACTTC. It codes for CASSTAPQGLGSYEQYF.

V is TRBV5-4 and J is TRBJ1-6; a weak D match, TRBD1 (6 bases). From germline, CDR1 is SGHNT and CDR2 YYREEE (reference sequence). Trimming pared 7 bases from V and 5 bases from J, leaving 10 bases between. The CDR3 has 13 residues. CDR3 nucleotides: TGTGCCAGCGGGGACAACCATAATTCACCCCTCCACTTT. Translation gives CASGDNHNSPLHF.

The V call is TRBV7-2, the J call TRBJ2-3; 11 positions agree with TRBD2. The V segment lost 1 base and the J segment 6 bases; nucleotides outside the gene matches: 9. This CDR3 comprises 17 residues. Germline V gene lookup returns CDR1 SGHTA and CDR2 FQGNSA. Here the CDR3 reads CASSLVPSGGSLDTQYF. For the CDR3, the DNA is TGTGCCAGCAGCTTAGTCCCTAGCGGGGGGTCCCTGGATACGCAGTATTTT.

Written as DNA, the CDR3 is TGTGCCAGCAGTGTACGTCCCGGGACCGCAAAAAACATTCAGTACTTC. Encoded protein: CASSVRPGTAKNIQYF. V is TRBV6-1 and J is TRBJ2-4; D tentatively fits TRBD1 or TRBD2 (5 bases each). CDR1 and CDR2 (germline): MNHNS, SASEGT. With 4 bases removed from V and 4 bases from J, the gap between germline ends came to 17 bases. The CDR3 consists of 16 residues.

V gene TRBV5-6 combines with J gene TRBJ2-7; D gene uncertain. The CDR3 spans 14 residues. Per germline, CDR1 SGHDT and CDR2 YYEEEE. V was trimmed by 2 bases and J by 6 bases, leaving 15 bases between them. This CDR3 reads CASSFGDSPPEQYF. The CDR3, as DNA: TGTGCCAGCAGCTTCGGAGACTCCCCCCCCGAGCAGTACTTC.

The chain combines TRBV5-1 with TRBJ1-2, with D tentatively TRBD1 (6 bases). V was pared by 4 bases and J by 7 bases, with 11 bases between. The CDR3 contains 12 residues. Germline V gives CDR1 SGHRS, CDR2 YFSETQ. The chain's CDR3 is CASSPAGAGYTF. As DNA, the CDR3 is TGCGCCAGCAGCCCGGCGGGGGCTGGCTACACCTTC.

The rearrangement links TRBV11-3 to TRBJ2-2, with D uncertain. V was cut by 3 bases and J by 7 bases, with 9 bases left in between. CDR3 length: 13 amino acids. CDR1 SGHNT and CDR2 YENEEA come from the germline V gene. The DNA of the CDR3 is TGTGCCAGCAGCTTCGCGACGGGCGGGGAGCTGTTTTTT. Translation gives CASSFATGGELFF.

The rearrangement joins TRBV19 to TRBJ2-7; a possible D gene is TRBD1 (6 bases). V was shortened by 3 bases and J by 4 bases, with 16 bases between the two germline ends. CDR1 is LNHDA and CDR2 is SQIVND in the germline V gene (reference sequence). This CDR3 region has 15 residues. The CDR3 loop reads CASSILQGKGYEQYF. CDR3 DNA sequence: TGTGCCAGTAGTATCCTACAGGGTAAGGGTTACGAGCAGTACTTC.